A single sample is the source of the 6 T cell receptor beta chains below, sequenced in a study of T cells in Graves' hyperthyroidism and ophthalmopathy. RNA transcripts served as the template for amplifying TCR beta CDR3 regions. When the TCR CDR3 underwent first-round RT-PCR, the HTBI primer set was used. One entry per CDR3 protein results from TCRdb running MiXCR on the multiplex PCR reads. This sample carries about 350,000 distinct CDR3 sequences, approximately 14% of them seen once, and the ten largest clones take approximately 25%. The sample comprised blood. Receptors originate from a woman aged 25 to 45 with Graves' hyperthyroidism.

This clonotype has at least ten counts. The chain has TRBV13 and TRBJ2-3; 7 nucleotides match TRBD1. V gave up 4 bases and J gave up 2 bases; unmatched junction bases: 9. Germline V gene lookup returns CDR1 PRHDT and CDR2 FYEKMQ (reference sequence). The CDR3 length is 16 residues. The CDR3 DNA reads TGTGCCAGCAGCTCCTACCAGGGACAGCTCACAGATACGCAGTATTTT. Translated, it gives CASSSYQGQLTDTQYF.

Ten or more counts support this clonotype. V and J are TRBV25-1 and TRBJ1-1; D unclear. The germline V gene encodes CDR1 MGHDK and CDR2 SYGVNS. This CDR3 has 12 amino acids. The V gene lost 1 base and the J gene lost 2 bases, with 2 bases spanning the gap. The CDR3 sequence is CASSEFNTEAFF. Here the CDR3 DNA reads TGTGCCAGCAGTGAATTTAACACTGAAGCTTTCTTT.

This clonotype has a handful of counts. The CDR3 DNA is TGTGCCAGCCGGGCCCCGGGCCAGCCCCAGCATTTT. This sequence encodes CASRAPGQPQHF. This chain uses TRBV6-4 with TRBJ1-5; no firm D call. The V gene's germline CDR1 is MRHNA and CDR2 SNTAGT. V was pared by 8 bases and J by 7 bases, with 12 bases between. The CDR3 has 12 amino acids.

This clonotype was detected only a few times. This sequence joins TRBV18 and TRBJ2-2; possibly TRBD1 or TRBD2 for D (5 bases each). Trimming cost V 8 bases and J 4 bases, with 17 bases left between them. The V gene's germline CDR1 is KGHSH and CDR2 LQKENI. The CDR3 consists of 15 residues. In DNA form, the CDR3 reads TGTGCCAGCAGGGCCGAGGGGAGAGGCACCGGGGAGCTGTTTTTT. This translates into CASRAEGRGTGELFF.

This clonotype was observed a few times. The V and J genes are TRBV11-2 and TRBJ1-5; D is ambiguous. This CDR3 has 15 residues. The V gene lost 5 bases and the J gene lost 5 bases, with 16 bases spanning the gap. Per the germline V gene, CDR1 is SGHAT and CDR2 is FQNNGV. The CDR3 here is CASSLDGGRHQPQHF. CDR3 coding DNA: TGTGCCAGCAGCCTCGACGGTGGCCGACATCAGCCCCAGCATTTT. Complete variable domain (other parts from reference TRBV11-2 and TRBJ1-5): EAGVAQSPRYKIIEKRQSVAFWCNPISGHATLYWYQQILGQGPKLLIQFQNNGVVDDSQLPKDRFSAERLKGVDSTLKIQPAKLEDSAVYLCASSLDGGRHQPQHFGDGTRLSIL.

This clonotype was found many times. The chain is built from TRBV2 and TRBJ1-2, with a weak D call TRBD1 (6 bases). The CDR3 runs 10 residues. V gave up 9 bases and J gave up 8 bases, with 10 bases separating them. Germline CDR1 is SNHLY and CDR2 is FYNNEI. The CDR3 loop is CARQGDGYTF. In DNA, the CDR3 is TGTGCCAGACAGGGAGACGGCTACACCTTC.